Listed below are T cell receptor beta chains from one sample, sequenced in a study of T-cell reconstitution after alpha-beta-depleted transplantation in children. Each CDR3 protein is one row after TCRdb ran MiXCR on the PCR reads. The data hold roughly 420,000 distinct CDR3 sequences, with 15% to 20% observed a single time. This material consisted of PBMCs, mostly from graft donor cells, taken 360 days after TCRalphabeta/CD19-depleted stem cell transplant. These receptors all stem from a boy under three years old who had a stem cell transplant for Wiskott-Aldrich syndrome, so the T cells may come from the graft donor. Each CDR3 is given with its conserved first and last residue. A D gene is named only where the DNA matches it firmly. A clone size is listed for some rows: how often the clone was seen (once, few, many), or a class if it is expanded.

TRBV29-1,TRBD1,TRBJ2-2,few,TGCAGCGTTGCGACGCTGCAGGGGGCAGGGACCGGGGAGCTGTTTTTT,CSVATLQGAGTGELFF
TRBV20-1,NA,TRBJ2-1,NA,TGCAGTGGTCAGGGTTACAATGAGCAGTTCTTC,CSGQGYNEQFF
TRBV7-2,TRBD2,TRBJ2-2,NA,TGTGCCAGCAGCCCACTAGCGGGAGGGGTCGGGGAGCTGTTTTTT,CASSPLAGGVGELFF
TRBV10-3,NA,TRBJ2-1,NA,TGTGCCATCAGTGAGGATCCACCGGCGGGACAAAATGAGCAGTTCTTC,CAISEDPPAGQNEQFF
TRBV6-5,NA,TRBJ2-7,many,TGTGCCAGCAGCCCTGGCTTCTACGAGCAGTACTTC,CASSPGFYEQYF
TRBV20-1,NA,TRBJ2-1,NA,TGCAGTGCTAGAGATCTTAATACCTACAATGAGCAGTTCTTC,CSARDLNTYNEQFF
TRBV27,NA,TRBJ1-6,NA,TGTGCCAGCAGTTTAAACAGTCCGGTCAATTCACCCCTCCACTTT,CASSLNSPVNSPLHF
TRBV12-3/TRBV12-4,NA,TRBJ2-7,many,TGTGCCAGCAGTTTTCTTTTACAGGAGGCGACCTCCTACGAGCAGTACTTC,CASSFLLQEATSYEQYF
TRBV4-1,NA,TRBJ2-2,NA,TGCGCCAGCAAGGGAAACACCGGGGAGCTGTTTTTT,CASKGNTGELFF
TRBV7-9,TRBD1,TRBJ2-4,NA,TGTGCCAGCAGCTTACCCGGACAGGATATAGCCAAAAACATTCAGTACTTC,CASSLPGQDIAKNIQYF
TRBV20-1,TRBD1,TRBJ1-2,NA,TGCAGTGCACATATTGGCTCGACAGGGTCGGGTGGCTACACCTTC,CSAHIGSTGSGGYTF
TRBV12-3/TRBV12-4,NA,TRBJ2-4,few,TGTGCCAGCAGTTTAAGGACGGGGGCGAGAAACAAAAACATTCAGTACTTC,CASSLRTGARNKNIQYF
TRBV6-5,NA,TRBJ2-7,NA,TGTGCCAGCAGTTCTTTCAGGGATGAGCAGTACTTC,CASSSFRDEQYF
TRBV15,TRBD2,TRBJ2-3,few,TGTGCCACCAGCAGACCAGCGGGGATCACAGATACGCAGTATTTT,CATSRPAGITDTQYF
TRBV12-3/TRBV12-4,TRBD1,TRBJ2-7,NA,TGTGCCAGCAGAGGGGACAGGGCCTACGAGCAGTACTTC,CASRGDRAYEQYF
TRBV28,NA,TRBJ2-1,NA,TGTGCCAGCAGTTTATTTGCCGGAGATGAGCAGTTCTTC,CASSLFAGDEQFF
TRBV5-4,NA,TRBJ1-2,few,TGTGCCAGCAGCTTGGAGGGGAGGAGGACGGTCTATGGCTACACCTTC,CASSLEGRRTVYGYTF
TRBV7-9,NA,TRBJ2-3,NA,TGTGCCAGCAGTTCTCGGGACGCATCCGCAGATACGCAGTATTTT,CASSSRDASADTQYF
TRBV27,TRBD1,TRBJ2-7,NA,TGTGCCAGCAGCATGGGACAGCAAACCTACGAGCAGTACTTC,CASSMGQQTYEQYF
TRBV14,NA,TRBJ2-1,NA,TGTGCCAGCAGCCAGAACAGAGGGATGTGGTCCGGTGAGCAGTTCTTC,CASSQNRGMWSGEQFF
TRBV25-1,NA,TRBJ2-7,few,TGTGCCAGCAGAGACATTTCCTCCTACGAGCAGTACTTC,CASRDISSYEQYF
TRBV7-2,NA,TRBJ2-1,NA,TGTGCCAGCAGCTTAGTAAGGGACTATGAGCAGTTCTTC,CASSLVRDYEQFF
TRBV30,NA,TRBJ1-2,NA,TGTGCCTGGATTCAGTCGGACAAGAGTGGCTACACCTTC,CAWIQSDKSGYTF
TRBV7-8,NA,TRBJ2-7,few,TGTGCCAGCAGCTTTCGGAGGACAGCTACTTACGAGCAGTACTTC,CASSFRRTATYEQYF
TRBV6-2/TRBV6-3,TRBD1,TRBJ2-1,few,TGTGCCAGCAGTCGGGGACAGGGGTTTTACAATGAGCAGTTCTTC,CASSRGQGFYNEQFF
TRBV11-2,NA,TRBJ2-4,few,TGTGCCAGCAGCTTAGAGGCCTTCCGAGAGGAAAACATTCAGTACTTC,CASSLEAFREENIQYF
TRBV5-6,TRBD1,TRBJ1-1,NA,TGTGCCAGCAGCGTCACAGGGGTGGACACTGAAGCTTTCTTT,CASSVTGVDTEAFF
TRBV20-1,NA,TRBJ2-5,NA,TGCAGTGCCTCGGACAGCCTCCAAGAGACCCAGTACTTC,CSASDSLQETQYF
TRBV5-1,NA,TRBJ2-7,NA,TGCGCCAGCAGCTTCAATACATACAGGGTTTCCTACGAGCAGTACTTC,CASSFNTYRVSYEQYF
TRBV12-3/TRBV12-4,NA,TRBJ2-1,many,TGTGCCAGCAGTTTAGGGGTCTCCTACAATGAGCAGTTCTTC,CASSLGVSYNEQFF
TRBV4-1,TRBD1,TRBJ2-4,NA,TGCGCCAGCAGCCGGCCGGACAGGTGGCCCCTAGCCAAAAACATTCAGTACTTC,CASSRPDRWPLAKNIQYF
TRBV18,NA,TRBJ2-7,NA,TGTGCCAGCTCCACCATGGGGAAGGGAGCTTACGAGCAGTACTTC,CASSTMGKGAYEQYF
TRBV12-3/TRBV12-4,NA,TRBJ2-3,many,TGTGCCAGCAGTCCCCGCGGGGGCCCCGATACGCAGTATTTT,CASSPRGGPDTQYF
TRBV6-4,NA,TRBJ2-7,NA,TGTGCCAGCAGTGTTGGAGGGGCTGGCGACGAGCAGTACTTC,CASSVGGAGDEQYF
TRBV2,NA,TRBJ2-5,NA,TGTGCCAGCAGTGCACGGGGTGCACAAGAGACCCAGTACTTC,CASSARGAQETQYF
TRBV10-3,TRBD1,TRBJ1-2,few,TGTGCCATAGGGACAGCTTCCTATGGCTACACCTTC,CAIGTASYGYTF
TRBV7-9,NA,TRBJ2-3,NA,TGTGCCAGCAGCTTGTCACCTACAGATACGCAGTATTTT,CASSLSPTDTQYF
TRBV29-1,TRBD1,TRBJ2-1,few,TGCAGCGTCCGGGGAACGGGACAGGGGAATGAGCAGTTCTTC,CSVRGTGQGNEQFF
TRBV13,TRBD1,TRBJ2-7,many,TGTGCCAGCAGCACACTACGGGACAGGGTTCAAATCGGGTCCTACGAGCAGTACTTC,CASSTLRDRVQIGSYEQYF
TRBV7-2,TRBD2,TRBJ2-7,NA,TGTGCCAGCAGCTACTCCCCTAGCGGGAGGAACCACGAGCAGTACTTC,CASSYSPSGRNHEQYF
TRBV7-8,TRBD2,TRBJ2-7,NA,TGTGCCAGCAGCTTAAATCTAGCGGGAGGGCCGACAAATGAGCAGTACTTC,CASSLNLAGGPTNEQYF